This TCR beta chain stems from a study of T cell changes during pregnancy in multiple sclerosis (dated by TCRdb to the late 2010s). With respect to the entire study: In women with multiple sclerosis, the researchers looked at how the T cell repertoire shifted as pregnancy progressed.

Library preparation used the immunoSEQ multiplex PCR assay. This is the immuneACCESS table as TCRdb keeps it, with only in-frame sequences that have V and J called. A part of the clones is gone; compared with another copy, unresolved V genes explain less than half, and the rest is unexplained. The sample yields tens of thousands of clones; roughly 90% were counted once. Roughly 3% of the sample is taken by the ten largest. Concerning this clone: There is no known antigen for this receptor. Base qualities were left out, and no much larger clone turns up one base away.

Via the germline V gene, CDR1 is SGHAT and CDR2 FQNNGV. From cysteine to phenylalanine, the CDR3 is 14 amino acids long. Only the CDR3 part of the read is kept: 42 bases, read in frame from the first base. V loses 6 bases at its end and J loses 6 bases; junction bases beyond the gene matches: 8. This TCR derives from a female donor with multiple sclerosis, enrolled in a pregnancy study. This sample comprised CD8+ T cells from peripheral blood mononuclear cells, obtained before pregnancy. The rearrangement joined TRBV11-2 to TRBJ2-1; 7 central nucleotides agree with TRBD1. In nucleotides, the sequence is TGTGCCAGCAGTATCCGGACAGGCCGCAATGAGCAGTTCTTC. Its protein is CASSIRTGRNEQFF.